The clone carrying this T cell receptor (beta chain) was observed a handful of times. No antigen is known for it. This entry comes from a study of blood T cells in healthy people across ages. The authors ran a second PCR of 7 to 11 cycles using a sample-barcoded 5' primer and a J-beta primer mix. TCRdb reprocessed the 5' RACE reads with MiXCR, giving one entry per CDR3 protein. The sample has about 780,000 distinct CDR3 sequences; 35% to 50% are singletons. Regarding the study as a whole: Naive CD4+ cell counts and diversity both ran higher in long-lived than in aged donors.

This CDR3 comprises 13 residues. CDR1 DFQATT and CDR2 SNEGSKA come from the germline V gene (reference sequence). V lost 1 base and J lost 8, with 12 bases in between. The origin of this receptor is a man older than 75 in good health. The rearrangement uses TRBV20-1 and TRBJ2-1; tentative D call: TRBD1 (5 bases). Sequencing was done on a sample of blood. The chain's CDR3 is CSARVVGLDEQFF. CDR3 sequence (DNA): TGCAGTGCTAGAGTGGTGGGGCTTGATGAGCAGTTCTTC.